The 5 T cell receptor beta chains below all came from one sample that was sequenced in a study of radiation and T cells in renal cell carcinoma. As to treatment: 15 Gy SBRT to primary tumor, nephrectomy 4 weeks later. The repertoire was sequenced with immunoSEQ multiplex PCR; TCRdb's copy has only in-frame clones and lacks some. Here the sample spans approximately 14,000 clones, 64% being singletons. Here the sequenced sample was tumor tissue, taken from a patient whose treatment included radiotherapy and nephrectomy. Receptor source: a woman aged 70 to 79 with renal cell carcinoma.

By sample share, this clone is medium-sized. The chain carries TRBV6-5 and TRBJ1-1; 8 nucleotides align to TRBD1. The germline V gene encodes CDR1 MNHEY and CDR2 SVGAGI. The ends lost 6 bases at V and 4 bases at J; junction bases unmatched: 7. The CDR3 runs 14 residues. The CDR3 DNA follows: TGTGCCAGCAGACCGACAGGGGACATCACTGAAGCTTTCTTT. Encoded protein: CASRPTGDITEAFF.

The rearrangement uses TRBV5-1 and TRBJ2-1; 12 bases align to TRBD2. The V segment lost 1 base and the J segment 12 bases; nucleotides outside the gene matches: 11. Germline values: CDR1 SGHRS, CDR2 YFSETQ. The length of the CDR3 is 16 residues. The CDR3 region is CASSLPLAGGSHGQFF. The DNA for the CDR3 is TGCGCCAGCAGCTTGCCCCTAGCGGGAGGGTCCCACGGGCAGTTCTTC.

The CDR3 DNA sequence: TGTGCCAGTAGGCCTACAGGGATCTCTGGAAACACCATATATTTT. It codes for CASRPTGISGNTIYF. The rearrangement joins TRBV19 to TRBJ1-3, with D possibly matching TRBD1 (6 bases). The germline V and J ends were trimmed by 6 bases and 0 bases, with 12 bases remaining between them. The CDR3 contains 15 residues. Germline V gene sequence: CDR1 LNHDA, CDR2 SQIVND (reference sequence).

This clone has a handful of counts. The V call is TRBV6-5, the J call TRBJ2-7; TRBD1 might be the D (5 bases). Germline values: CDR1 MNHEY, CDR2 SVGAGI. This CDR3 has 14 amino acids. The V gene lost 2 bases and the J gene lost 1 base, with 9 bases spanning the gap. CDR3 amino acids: CASSYRQQSYEQYF. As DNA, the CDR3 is TGTGCCAGCAGTTACAGACAGCAATCCTACGAGCAGTACTTC.

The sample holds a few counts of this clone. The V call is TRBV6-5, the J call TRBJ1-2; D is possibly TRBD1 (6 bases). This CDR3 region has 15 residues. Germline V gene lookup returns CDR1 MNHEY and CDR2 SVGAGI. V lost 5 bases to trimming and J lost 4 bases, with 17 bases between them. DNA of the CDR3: TGTGCCAGCAGTAAACAGGGAGGGGGACGCTATGGCTACACCTTC. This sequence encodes CASSKQGGGRYGYTF.